This TCR beta chain was observed in a study of graft-versus-host responses after intestinal transplantation. On the study more broadly: Multivisceral, liver-intestinal, or isolated intestinal transplants were received by the recipients.

Assay: immunoSEQ multiplex PCR; the TCRdb copy retains only in-frame clones and omits some. The data contain around 130,000 clones, around 94% of them seen just once; the ten biggest clones take up roughly 0.16%. Looked up from germline, CDR1 is MNHNS and CDR2 is SASEGT. CDR3 length: 10 amino acids. Trimming left V 9 bases short and J 14 bases short, with 14 bases between. Only a few counts were recorded for this clone. No antigen is known for it. Whole-study results and caveats: High graft-versus-host to host-versus-graft clonal ratios were seen in allografts of patients with graft-donor T cell macrochimerism.

The input for sequencing was unstimulated CD4+ T cells sorted from spleen or lymph node cells, taken before intestinal transplant. The source of this sequence is a human donor who received an intestinal transplant. The chain uses TRBV6-1 and TRBJ2-1, with D perhaps matching TRBD1 (5 bases). CDR3 in DNA: TGTGCCAGTTTTCAGGGTGCGGAGTTCTTC. Translated: CASFQGAEFF.